A single sample gave rise to the 8 T cell receptor beta chains below, sequenced in a study of OX40 agonist ivuxolimab in advanced cancers. Produced via immunoSEQ multiplex PCR; TCRdb's table is partial and in-frame only. Of roughly 67,000 clones listed, over 90% are singletons. The specimen comprised CD4+ or CD8+ T cells sorted from blood, sampled in a trial of the OX40 agonist ivuxolimab. The receptors shown here come from an adult with an advanced solid tumor such as melanoma, head and neck, liver or kidney cancer.

The rearrangement links TRBV25-1 to TRBJ1-2; TRBD1 matches 7 bases. J gave up 8 bases and V 2 bases, and 5 bases lay outside the gene matches. The CDR3 contains 13 residues. CDR1 and CDR2 (germline): MGHDK, SYGVNS. CDR3 protein: CASSEPGQRGYTF. CDR3 nucleotides: TGTGCCAGCAGTGAACCGGGACAGCGGGGCTACACCTTC.

This chain joins TRBV5-1 and TRBJ1-2, with D possibly TRBD1 on 5 matching bases. Germline lookup yields CDR1 SGHRS and CDR2 YFSETQ. Trimming shortened V by 4 bases and J by 6 bases, and 10 bases separated the two germline ends. This CDR3 is 12 amino acids long. CDR3 sequence: CASSPAGNGYTF. DNA of the CDR3: TGCGCCAGCAGCCCCGCAGGGAATGGCTACACCTTC.

CDR3 DNA: TGCGCCAGCAGCTCCCCGGGACAGGGGGTGTCCGAGCAGTACTTC. Amino acid sequence: CASSSPGQGVSEQYF. The chain is built from TRBV5-1 and TRBJ2-7, with 11 bases lining up with TRBD1. Germline V gives CDR1 SGHRS, CDR2 YFSETQ. The CDR3 is made up of 15 amino acids. V shed 3 bases, J shed 6 bases, and the junction held 8 bases outside the gene matches.

J is TRBJ1-5 and V is TRBV7-2; perhaps TRBD1 as D (6 bases). Germline values: CDR1 SGHTA, CDR2 FQGNSA. This CDR3 comprises 15 residues. The ends were cut back, 2 bases at V and 2 bases at J, with 10 bases in the middle. The CDR3 sequence: CASSLLGGGNQPQHF. In nucleotides, the CDR3 is TGTGCCAGCAGCTTACTGGGGGGCGGCAATCAGCCCCAGCATTTT.

The V and J genes are TRBV13 and TRBJ1-2; maybe TRBD1 (6 bases). Looked up from germline, CDR1 is PRHDT and CDR2 is FYEKMQ (reference sequence). The V and J ends lost 5 bases and 5 bases respectively, with 18 bases between them. The CDR3 length is 15 residues. The CDR3 region is CASSPGAGTDYGYTF. CDR3 nucleotides: TGTGCCAGCAGCCCGGGGGCCGGGACGGATTATGGCTACACCTTC.

The chain has TRBV29-1 and TRBJ2-1, with unresolved D. Germline V gene sequence: CDR1 SQVTM, CDR2 ANQGSEA. The CDR3 is 14 amino acids. V gave up 5 bases and J gave up 2 bases, with 13 bases separating them. CDR3 loop: CSVPPDHPYNEQFF. CDR3 DNA: TGCAGCGTTCCCCCAGATCACCCCTACAATGAGCAGTTCTTC.

CDR3 loop: CASSQDGSSGANVLTF. DNA of the CDR3: TGTGCCAGCAGCCAAGACGGATCCTCTGGGGCCAACGTCCTGACTTTC. The genes are TRBV4-2 and TRBJ2-6; D ambiguous. The germline CDR1 and CDR2 sequences are LGHNA and YNFKEQ. Trimming cost V 0 bases and J 0 bases, with 6 bases left between them. The CDR3 sequence is 16 residues long.

J is TRBJ2-1 and V is TRBV13, with 8 bases that match TRBD1. The germline gives CDR1 PRHDT, CDR2 FYEKMQ (reference sequence). With 0 bases clipped from V and 3 bases from J, the junction kept 1 base outside the gene matches. This CDR3 region has 15 residues. CDR3 sequence reads: CASSLGGQGYNEQFF. In nucleotides, the CDR3 is TGTGCCAGCAGCTTAGGCGGACAGGGCTACAATGAGCAGTTCTTC.